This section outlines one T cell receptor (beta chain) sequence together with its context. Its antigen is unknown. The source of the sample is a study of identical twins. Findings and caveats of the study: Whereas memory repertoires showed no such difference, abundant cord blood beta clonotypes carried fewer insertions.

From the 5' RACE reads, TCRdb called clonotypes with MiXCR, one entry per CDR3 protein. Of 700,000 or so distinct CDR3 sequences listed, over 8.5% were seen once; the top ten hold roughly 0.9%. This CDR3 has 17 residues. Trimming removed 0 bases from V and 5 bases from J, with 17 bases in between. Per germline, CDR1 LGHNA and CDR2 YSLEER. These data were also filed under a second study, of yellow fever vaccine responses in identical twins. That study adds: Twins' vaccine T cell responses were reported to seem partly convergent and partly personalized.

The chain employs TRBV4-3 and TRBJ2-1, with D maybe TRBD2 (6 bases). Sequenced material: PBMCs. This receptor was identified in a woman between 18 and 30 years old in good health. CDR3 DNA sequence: TGCGCCAGCAGCCAAGATTTTTCCAGCGGGCCCGACAATGAGCAGTTCTTC. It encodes CASSQDFSSGPDNEQFF.